A selection of T cell receptor beta chains follows, all from one sample in a study of blood T cell repertoires in COVID-19. Method: immunoSEQ multiplex PCR; TCRdb's copy keeps in-frame clones and lacks some. The data show approximately 250,000 clones, roughly 83% seen once. Material for sequencing was peripheral blood. These receptor sequences come from a man aged 55 to 70 who had recovered from COVID-19. The CDR3 runs from the conserved cysteine through the conserved F or W. D genes are given only for firm matches. Clone size is stated in some rows and not others, as once, few, many or a class when expanded.

d_call: TRBD1; v_call: TRBV5-1; j_call: TRBJ2-2; clone_size: NA; cdr3_aa: CASTSGTGRSGELFF; cdr3_nt: TGCGCCAGCACTTCCGGGACAGGGCGGTCCGGGGAGCTGTTTTTT
d_call: NA; v_call: TRBV18; j_call: TRBJ1-5; clone_size: NA; cdr3_aa: CASSPELPGPQHF; cdr3_nt: TGTGCCAGCTCACCAGAGCTCCCCGGGCCCCAGCATTTT
d_call: TRBD2; v_call: TRBV18; j_call: TRBJ2-1; clone_size: NA; cdr3_aa: CASSPPRLAGAQNEQFF; cdr3_nt: TGTGCCAGCTCACCACCCAGACTAGCGGGTGCTCAGAATGAGCAGTTCTTC
d_call: NA; v_call: TRBV11-2; j_call: TRBJ1-5; clone_size: NA; cdr3_aa: CASSDGGWNQPQHF; cdr3_nt: TGTGCCAGCAGCGACGGCGGGTGGAATCAGCCCCAGCATTTT
d_call: TRBD2; v_call: TRBV29-1; j_call: TRBJ2-1; clone_size: NA; cdr3_aa: CSVGTSGVGGQQFF; cdr3_nt: TGCAGCGTTGGGACTAGCGGGGTTGGGGGGCAGCAGTTCTTC
d_call: NA; v_call: TRBV28; j_call: TRBJ1-4; clone_size: NA; cdr3_aa: CASRLRGPNEKLFF; cdr3_nt: TGTGCCAGCAGACTAAGGGGCCCTAATGAAAAACTGTTTTTT
d_call: NA; v_call: TRBV20-1; j_call: TRBJ1-2; clone_size: NA; cdr3_aa: CSATDNYGYTF; cdr3_nt: TGCAGTGCAACAGATAACTATGGCTACACCTTC
d_call: TRBD1; v_call: TRBV15; j_call: TRBJ2-5; clone_size: NA; cdr3_aa: CATSSLTGEETQYF; cdr3_nt: TGTGCCACCAGCAGTTTGACAGGGGAAGAGACCCAGTACTTC
d_call: TRBD1; v_call: TRBV6-5; j_call: TRBJ2-1; clone_size: NA; cdr3_aa: CASSYDRGTYNEQFF; cdr3_nt: TGTGCCAGCAGTTACGACAGGGGAACCTACAATGAGCAGTTCTTC
d_call: NA; v_call: TRBV5-1; j_call: TRBJ2-7; clone_size: NA; cdr3_aa: CASIQVSYEQYF; cdr3_nt: TGCGCCAGCATACAAGTCTCCTACGAGCAGTACTTC
d_call: TRBD1; v_call: TRBV18; j_call: TRBJ2-2; clone_size: once; cdr3_aa: CASSDRGATGELFF; cdr3_nt: TGTGCCAGCTCGGACAGGGGGGCCACCGGGGAGCTGTTTTTT
d_call: TRBD1; v_call: TRBV4-1; j_call: TRBJ2-1; clone_size: NA; cdr3_aa: CASSQDPGGYFNEQFF; cdr3_nt: TGCGCCAGCAGCCAAGATCCAGGGGGCTATTTCAATGAGCAGTTCTTC
d_call: TRBD2; v_call: TRBV11-3; j_call: TRBJ2-7; clone_size: NA; cdr3_aa: CASSSTSGSREQYF; cdr3_nt: TGTGCCAGCAGCTCGACTAGCGGGAGTAGGGAGCAGTACTTC
d_call: NA; v_call: TRBV6-5; j_call: TRBJ1-2; clone_size: once; cdr3_aa: CASSYGQHYGYTF; cdr3_nt: TGTGCCAGCAGTTACGGGCAGCACTATGGCTACACCTTC
d_call: NA; v_call: TRBV5-4; j_call: TRBJ2-7; clone_size: NA; cdr3_aa: CASSSAGYPDRTYEQYF; cdr3_nt: TGTGCCAGCAGCTCCGCGGGGTACCCGGACAGGACCTACGAGCAGTACTTC
d_call: TRBD2; v_call: TRBV5-1; j_call: TRBJ2-3; clone_size: NA; cdr3_aa: CASSLEAGSTDTQYF; cdr3_nt: TGCGCCAGCAGCTTGGAAGCGGGGAGCACAGATACGCAGTATTTT
d_call: TRBD1; v_call: TRBV19; j_call: TRBJ2-7; clone_size: NA; cdr3_aa: CASGDPGTGIHEQYF; cdr3_nt: TGTGCCAGTGGGGACCCCGGGACAGGGATTCACGAGCAGTACTTC
d_call: NA; v_call: TRBV28; j_call: TRBJ1-4; clone_size: NA; cdr3_aa: CASSLSGQAEKLFF; cdr3_nt: TGTGCCAGCAGTTTAAGCGGCCAGGCTGAAAAACTGTTTTTT
d_call: TRBD1; v_call: TRBV14; j_call: TRBJ2-7; clone_size: NA; cdr3_aa: CASSHDRGSEQYF; cdr3_nt: TGTGCCAGCAGCCATGACAGGGGAAGCGAGCAGTACTTC
d_call: TRBD1; v_call: TRBV5-3; j_call: TRBJ2-5; clone_size: NA; cdr3_aa: CARSLAQGAAETQYF; cdr3_nt: TGTGCCAGAAGCTTGGCACAGGGGGCGGCGGAGACCCAGTACTTC
d_call: NA; v_call: TRBV29-1; j_call: TRBJ1-2; clone_size: NA; cdr3_aa: CSVEGAGGVSYGYTF; cdr3_nt: TGCAGCGTTGAAGGAGCTGGGGGCGTGAGCTATGGCTACACCTTC
d_call: NA; v_call: TRBV5-1; j_call: TRBJ1-1; clone_size: NA; cdr3_aa: CASSPGNRATEAFF; cdr3_nt: TGCGCCAGCAGCCCGGGCAACAGGGCAACTGAAGCTTTCTTT
d_call: TRBD2; v_call: TRBV18; j_call: TRBJ2-1; clone_size: once; cdr3_aa: CASSPPGTSTAYEQFF; cdr3_nt: TGTGCCAGCTCACCGCCCGGGACTAGTACGGCCTATGAGCAGTTCTTC
d_call: NA; v_call: TRBV19; j_call: TRBJ2-3; clone_size: NA; cdr3_aa: CASSYGGSVPYTQYF; cdr3_nt: TGTGCCAGTAGTTATGGGGGGTCGGTCCCATATACGCAGTATTTT
d_call: NA; v_call: TRBV18; j_call: TRBJ2-7; clone_size: NA; cdr3_aa: CASSPAGYTYEQYF; cdr3_nt: TGTGCCAGCTCACCGGCAGGGTACACCTACGAGCAGTACTTC
d_call: TRBD2; v_call: TRBV6-1; j_call: TRBJ2-1; clone_size: few; cdr3_aa: CASSEAAGGKQFF; cdr3_nt: TGTGCCAGCAGTGAAGCGGCGGGGGGAAAGCAGTTCTTC
d_call: NA; v_call: TRBV5-1; j_call: TRBJ2-5; clone_size: NA; cdr3_aa: CASSLAGRRETQYF; cdr3_nt: TGCGCCAGCAGCTTGGCCGGCCGGAGAGAGACCCAGTACTTC
d_call: NA; v_call: TRBV6-5; j_call: TRBJ1-1; clone_size: NA; cdr3_aa: CASSKGSRTEAFF; cdr3_nt: TGTGCCAGCAGCAAGGGGTCTCGCACTGAAGCTTTCTTT
d_call: NA; v_call: TRBV5-1; j_call: TRBJ2-1; clone_size: NA; cdr3_aa: CASSALQGSNEQFF; cdr3_nt: TGCGCCAGCAGCGCCTTACAGGGATCGAATGAGCAGTTCTTC
d_call: NA; v_call: TRBV28; j_call: TRBJ1-2; clone_size: NA; cdr3_aa: CASSSTGILGYTF; cdr3_nt: TGTGCCAGCAGTTCAACAGGGATTCTTGGCTACACCTTC
d_call: NA; v_call: TRBV5-1; j_call: TRBJ1-2; clone_size: NA; cdr3_aa: CASSLRVQEGYGYTF; cdr3_nt: TGCGCCAGCAGCCTCAGGGTCCAGGAGGGGTATGGCTACACCTTC
d_call: TRBD2; v_call: TRBV2; j_call: TRBJ2-3; clone_size: NA; cdr3_aa: CASSVLAGGTDTQYF; cdr3_nt: TGTGCCAGCAGTGTACTAGCGGGGGGCACAGATACGCAGTATTTT
d_call: TRBD1; v_call: TRBV28; j_call: TRBJ1-5; clone_size: NA; cdr3_aa: CASVQGRNQPQHF; cdr3_nt: TGTGCCAGCGTACAGGGGCGTAATCAGCCCCAGCATTTT
d_call: NA; v_call: TRBV5-8; j_call: TRBJ1-3; clone_size: NA; cdr3_aa: CASSLRSSYSGNTIYF; cdr3_nt: TGTGCCAGCAGCTTGCGGTCCTCTTACTCTGGAAACACCATATATTTT
d_call: NA; v_call: TRBV28; j_call: TRBJ2-5; clone_size: NA; cdr3_aa: CASSHQGQETQYF; cdr3_nt: TGTGCCAGCAGTCACCAGGGGCAAGAGACCCAGTACTTC
d_call: TRBD2; v_call: TRBV5-8; j_call: TRBJ2-1; clone_size: NA; cdr3_aa: CASSSGLAGNEQFF; cdr3_nt: TGTGCCAGCAGCTCCGGACTAGCCGGCAATGAGCAGTTCTTC
d_call: TRBD1; v_call: TRBV30; j_call: TRBJ2-6; clone_size: NA; cdr3_aa: CAWGNRGLSGANVLTF; cdr3_nt: TGTGCCTGGGGTAACAGGGGGCTGTCTGGGGCCAACGTCCTGACTTTC
d_call: NA; v_call: TRBV6-5; j_call: TRBJ2-2; clone_size: NA; cdr3_aa: CASSYSAALNTGELFF; cdr3_nt: TGTGCCAGCAGTTACTCCGCCGCGTTGAACACCGGGGAGCTGTTTTTT
d_call: TRBD1; v_call: TRBV15; j_call: TRBJ1-3; clone_size: NA; cdr3_aa: CATSIDRGRGNTIYF; cdr3_nt: TGTGCCACCAGCATTGACAGGGGGCGCGGAAACACCATATATTTT
d_call: NA; v_call: TRBV21-1; j_call: TRBJ2-3; clone_size: NA; cdr3_aa: CASSKTPGWDKCTDTQYF; cdr3_nt: TGTGCCAGCAGCAAAACCCCTGGGTGGGACAAGTGCACAGATACGCAGTATTTT
d_call: NA; v_call: TRBV6-5; j_call: TRBJ2-7; clone_size: NA; cdr3_aa: CASSSVTGYLTEQYF; cdr3_nt: TGTGCCAGCAGCTCCGTGACGGGTTACCTCACCGAGCAGTACTTC
d_call: NA; v_call: TRBV6-6; j_call: TRBJ2-7; clone_size: NA; cdr3_aa: CASSYSRGGGAYEQYF; cdr3_nt: TGTGCCAGCAGTTACTCGAGAGGAGGGGGCGCCTACGAGCAGTACTTC
d_call: TRBD1; v_call: TRBV20-1; j_call: TRBJ1-2; clone_size: once; cdr3_aa: CSASLAGQGAYGYTF; cdr3_nt: TGCAGTGCTAGTCTAGCGGGACAGGGGGCCTATGGCTACACCTTC
d_call: NA; v_call: TRBV27; j_call: TRBJ1-5; clone_size: few; cdr3_aa: CASSSLTEQPQHF; cdr3_nt: TGTGCCAGCAGTTCGTTGACAGAACAGCCCCAGCATTTT
d_call: TRBD1; v_call: TRBV27; j_call: TRBJ2-7; clone_size: NA; cdr3_aa: CASIEGQGAHEQYF; cdr3_nt: TGTGCCAGTATCGAAGGACAGGGGGCCCACGAGCAGTACTTC
d_call: TRBD2; v_call: TRBV2; j_call: TRBJ2-7; clone_size: NA; cdr3_aa: CASSEGTSGAYEQYF; cdr3_nt: TGTGCCAGCAGTGAAGGGACTAGCGGAGCCTACGAGCAGTACTTC
d_call: TRBD1; v_call: TRBV5-5; j_call: TRBJ2-2; clone_size: NA; cdr3_aa: CASSGGQGINTGELFF; cdr3_nt: TGTGCCAGCAGCGGCGGACAGGGTATTAACACCGGGGAGCTGTTTTTT
d_call: NA; v_call: TRBV6-5; j_call: TRBJ2-7; clone_size: NA; cdr3_aa: CATNQGGEQYF; cdr3_nt: TGTGCCACGAACCAAGGGGGCGAGCAGTACTTC
d_call: NA; v_call: TRBV20-1; j_call: TRBJ2-7; clone_size: NA; cdr3_aa: CSARGTTTSF; cdr3_nt: TGCAGTGCTAGAGGGACTACGACTAGCTTC
d_call: TRBD1; v_call: TRBV20-1; j_call: TRBJ1-2; clone_size: NA; cdr3_aa: CSASASRGDYGYTF; cdr3_nt: TGCAGTGCTAGTGCGAGCAGGGGGGACTATGGCTACACCTTC
d_call: NA; v_call: TRBV6-1; j_call: TRBJ1-5; clone_size: NA; cdr3_aa: CASSDWQGEGDQPQHF; cdr3_nt: TGTGCCAGCAGTGATTGGCAGGGCGAAGGGGATCAGCCCCAGCATTTT
d_call: NA; v_call: TRBV28; j_call: TRBJ1-2; clone_size: NA; cdr3_aa: CASSFLQKNYGYTF; cdr3_nt: TGTGCCAGCAGTTTCCTACAGAAAAACTATGGCTACACCTTC
d_call: TRBD1; v_call: TRBV7-2; j_call: TRBJ2-7; clone_size: NA; cdr3_aa: CASSVGTGGPYEQYF; cdr3_nt: TGTGCCAGCAGCGTAGGGACAGGGGGTCCCTACGAGCAGTACTTC
d_call: NA; v_call: TRBV15; j_call: TRBJ2-7; clone_size: few; cdr3_aa: CATSRDRAGFSYEQYF; cdr3_nt: TGTGCCACCAGCAGAGATAGGGCAGGGTTCTCCTACGAGCAGTACTTC
d_call: NA; v_call: TRBV7-9; j_call: TRBJ2-2; clone_size: NA; cdr3_aa: CASNKGERTGELFF; cdr3_nt: TGTGCCAGCAATAAGGGGGAGAGGACCGGGGAGCTGTTTTTT
d_call: NA; v_call: TRBV28; j_call: TRBJ1-2; clone_size: NA; cdr3_aa: CASRPQGFGYGYTF; cdr3_nt: TGTGCCAGCAGACCACAGGGTTTCGGCTATGGCTACACCTTC
d_call: TRBD1; v_call: TRBV6-5; j_call: TRBJ1-2; clone_size: NA; cdr3_aa: CASGQGNGYTF; cdr3_nt: TGTGCCAGTGGACAGGGAAATGGCTACACCTTC
d_call: TRBD2; v_call: TRBV5-4; j_call: TRBJ2-1; clone_size: NA; cdr3_aa: CASSPPSGEQFF; cdr3_nt: TGTGCCAGCAGCCCCCCTAGCGGGGAGCAGTTCTTC
d_call: NA; v_call: TRBV12-3/TRBV12-4; j_call: TRBJ2-6; clone_size: NA; cdr3_aa: CASNPVGANVLTF; cdr3_nt: TGTGCCAGCAACCCGGTCGGGGCCAACGTCCTGACTTTC
d_call: TRBD1; v_call: TRBV7-2; j_call: TRBJ1-5; clone_size: once; cdr3_aa: CASSPGTGGGHRQPQHF; cdr3_nt: TGTGCCAGCAGCCCGGGGACAGGGGGCGGTCACCGGCAGCCCCAGCATTTT